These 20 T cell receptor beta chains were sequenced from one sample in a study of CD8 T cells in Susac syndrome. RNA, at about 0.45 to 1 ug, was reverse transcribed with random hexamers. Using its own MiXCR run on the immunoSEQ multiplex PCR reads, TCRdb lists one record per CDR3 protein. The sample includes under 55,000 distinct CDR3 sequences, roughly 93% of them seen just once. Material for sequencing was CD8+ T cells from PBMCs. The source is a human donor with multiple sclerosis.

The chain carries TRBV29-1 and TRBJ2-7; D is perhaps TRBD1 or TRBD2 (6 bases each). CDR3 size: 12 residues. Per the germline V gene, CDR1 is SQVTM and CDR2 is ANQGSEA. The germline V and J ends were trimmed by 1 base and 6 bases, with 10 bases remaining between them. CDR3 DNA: TGCAGCGTTGAAGGAGGGGGGTCCGAGCAGTACTTC. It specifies CSVEGGGSEQYF.

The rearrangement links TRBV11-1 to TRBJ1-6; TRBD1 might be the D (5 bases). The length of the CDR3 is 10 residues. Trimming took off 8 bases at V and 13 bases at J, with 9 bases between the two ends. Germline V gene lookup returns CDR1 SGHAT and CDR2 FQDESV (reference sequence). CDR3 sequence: CASWGGPLHF. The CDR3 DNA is TGTGCCAGCTGGGGGGGTCCCCTCCACTTT.

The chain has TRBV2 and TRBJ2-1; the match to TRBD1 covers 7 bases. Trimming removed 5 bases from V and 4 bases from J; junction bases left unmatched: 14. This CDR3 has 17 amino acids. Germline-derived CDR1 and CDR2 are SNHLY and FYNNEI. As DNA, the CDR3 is TGTGCCAGCAGTTTCCCTGGACAGGACCGTACTTACAATGAGCAGTTCTTC. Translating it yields CASSFPGQDRTYNEQFF.

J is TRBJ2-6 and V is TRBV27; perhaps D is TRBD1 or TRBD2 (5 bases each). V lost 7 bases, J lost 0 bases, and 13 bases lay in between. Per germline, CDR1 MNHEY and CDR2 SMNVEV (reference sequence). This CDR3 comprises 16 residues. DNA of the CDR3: TGTGCCAGCATAGGGGACGGCCCCTCTGGGGCCAACGTCCTGACTTTC. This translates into CASIGDGPSGANVLTF.

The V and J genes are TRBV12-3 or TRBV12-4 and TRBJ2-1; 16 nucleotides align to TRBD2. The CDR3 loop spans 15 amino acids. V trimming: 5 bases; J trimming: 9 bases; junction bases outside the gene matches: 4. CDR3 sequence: CASSAGLAGGSEQFF. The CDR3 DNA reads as TGTGCCAGCAGTGCGGGACTAGCGGGGGGGAGTGAGCAGTTCTTC.

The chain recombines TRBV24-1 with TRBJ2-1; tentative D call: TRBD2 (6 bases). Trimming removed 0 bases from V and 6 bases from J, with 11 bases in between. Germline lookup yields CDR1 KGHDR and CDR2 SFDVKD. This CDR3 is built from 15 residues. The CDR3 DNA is TGTGCCACCAGTGATTTGGGGGGGATGGGCAATGAGCAGTTCTTC. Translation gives CATSDLGGMGNEQFF.

CDR3 DNA sequence: TGTGCCTGGAGTACGTCCACCGCCTACGAGCAGTACTTC. Its translation is CAWSTSTAYEQYF. The chain has TRBV30 and TRBJ2-7; no clear D. The CDR3 extends over 13 amino acids. The germline V gene has CDR1 GTSNPN and CDR2 SVGIG (reference sequence). V shed 2 bases and J shed 2 bases, with 10 bases lying between them.

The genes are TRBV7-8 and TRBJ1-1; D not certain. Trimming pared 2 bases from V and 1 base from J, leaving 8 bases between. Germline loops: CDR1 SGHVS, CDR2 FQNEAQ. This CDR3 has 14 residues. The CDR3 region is CASSLPTPNTEAFF. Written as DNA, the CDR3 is TGTGCCAGCAGCTTACCGACACCGAACACTGAAGCTTTCTTT.

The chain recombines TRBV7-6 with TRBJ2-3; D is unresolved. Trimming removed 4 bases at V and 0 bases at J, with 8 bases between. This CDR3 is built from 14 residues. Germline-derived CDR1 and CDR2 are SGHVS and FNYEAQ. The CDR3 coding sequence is TGTGCCAGCAGCTCTGGGCCTAGCACAGATACGCAGTATTTT. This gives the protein CASSSGPSTDTQYF.

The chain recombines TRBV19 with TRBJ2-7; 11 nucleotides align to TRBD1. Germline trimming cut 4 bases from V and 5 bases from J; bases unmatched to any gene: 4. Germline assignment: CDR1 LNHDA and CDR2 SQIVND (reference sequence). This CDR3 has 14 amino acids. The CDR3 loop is CASSTPGQGDEQYF. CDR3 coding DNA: TGTGCCAGTAGTACACCGGGACAGGGGGACGAGCAGTACTTC.

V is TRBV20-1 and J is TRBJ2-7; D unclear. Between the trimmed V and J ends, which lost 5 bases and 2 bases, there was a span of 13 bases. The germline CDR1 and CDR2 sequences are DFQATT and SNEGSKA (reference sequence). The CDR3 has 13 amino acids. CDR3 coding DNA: TGCAGTGCTGGTTACAAACCCACCTACGAGCAGTACTTC. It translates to CSAGYKPTYEQYF.

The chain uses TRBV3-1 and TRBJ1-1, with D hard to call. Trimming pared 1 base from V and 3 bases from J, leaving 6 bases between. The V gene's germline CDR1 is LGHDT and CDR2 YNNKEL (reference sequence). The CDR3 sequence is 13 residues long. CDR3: CASSQGRYTEAFF. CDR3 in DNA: TGTGCCAGCAGCCAAGGACGGTACACTGAAGCTTTCTTT.

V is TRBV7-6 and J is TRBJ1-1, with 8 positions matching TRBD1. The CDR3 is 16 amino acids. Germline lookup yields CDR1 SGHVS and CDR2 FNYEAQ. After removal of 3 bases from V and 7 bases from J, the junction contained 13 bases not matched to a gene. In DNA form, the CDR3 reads TGTGCCAGCAGCTTGGGTTATGGGACAGGTATATTTGAAGCTTTCTTT. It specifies CASSLGYGTGIFEAFF.

The CDR3 is CASSPVGGRADTQYF. The DNA for the CDR3 is TGTGCCAGCAGCCCCGTGGGGGGGCGCGCAGATACGCAGTATTTT. The chain joins TRBV5-6 to TRBJ2-3, with D possibly matching TRBD2 (7 bases). Trimming left V 4 bases short and J 4 bases short, with 16 bases between. CDR3 size: 15 residues. CDR1 and CDR2 from the germline V gene are SGHDT and YYEEEE.

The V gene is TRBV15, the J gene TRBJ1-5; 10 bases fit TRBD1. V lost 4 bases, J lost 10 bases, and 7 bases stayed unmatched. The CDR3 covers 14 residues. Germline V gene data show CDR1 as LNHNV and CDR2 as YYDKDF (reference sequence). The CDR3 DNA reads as TGTGCCACCAGCACCGACAGGGGGCTGGGTCCCCAGCATTTT. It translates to CATSTDRGLGPQHF. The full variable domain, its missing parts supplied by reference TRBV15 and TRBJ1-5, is DAMVIQNPRYQVTQFGKPVTLSCSQTLNHNVMYWYQQKSSQAPKLLFHYYDKDFNNEADTPDNFQSRRPNTSFCFLDIRSPGLGDTAMYLCATSTDRGLGPQHFGDGTRLSIL.

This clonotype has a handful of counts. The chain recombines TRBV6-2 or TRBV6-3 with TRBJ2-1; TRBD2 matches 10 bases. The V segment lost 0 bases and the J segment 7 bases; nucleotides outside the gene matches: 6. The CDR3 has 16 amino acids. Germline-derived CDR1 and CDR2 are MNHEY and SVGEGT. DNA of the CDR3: TGTGCCAGCAGTTACTCGGTCAGCGGGGGGGCGAATGAGCAGTTCTTC. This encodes CASSYSVSGGANEQFF.

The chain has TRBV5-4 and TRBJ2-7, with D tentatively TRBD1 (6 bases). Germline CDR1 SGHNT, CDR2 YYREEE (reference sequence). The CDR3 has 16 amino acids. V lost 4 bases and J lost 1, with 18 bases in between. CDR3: CASSPRDIKDSYEQYF. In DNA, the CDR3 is TGTGCCAGCAGCCCTAGGGACATCAAGGATTCCTACGAGCAGTACTTC.

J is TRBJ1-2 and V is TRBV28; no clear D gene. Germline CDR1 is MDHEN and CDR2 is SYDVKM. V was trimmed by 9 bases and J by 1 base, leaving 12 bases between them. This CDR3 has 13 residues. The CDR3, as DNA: TGTGCCAGTACGTTTCAGATTAACTATGGCTACACCTTC. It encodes CASTFQINYGYTF.

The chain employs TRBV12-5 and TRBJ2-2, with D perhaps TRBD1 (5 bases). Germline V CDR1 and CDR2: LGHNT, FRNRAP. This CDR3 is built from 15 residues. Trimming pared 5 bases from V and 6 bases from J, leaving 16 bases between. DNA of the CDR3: TGTGCTAGTGGTACATCGTCAGACAGTCCCGGGGAGCTGTTTTTT. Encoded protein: CASGTSSDSPGELFF.

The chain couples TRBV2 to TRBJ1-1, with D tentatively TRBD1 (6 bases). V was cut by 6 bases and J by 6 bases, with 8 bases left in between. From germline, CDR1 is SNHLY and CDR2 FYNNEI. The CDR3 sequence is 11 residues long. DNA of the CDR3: TGTGCCAGCAGACAGGGTTCTGAAGCTTTCTTT. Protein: CASRQGSEAFF.